The table lists the clone carrying this TCR beta chain with many counts. The study amplified TCR beta CDR3 regions using RNA transcripts. First-round RT-PCR used HTBI primers; second-round multiplex PCR followed. TCRdb re-derived calls from the multiplex PCR reads in MiXCR, one entry per CDR3 protein. This sample has 200,000 to 300,000 distinct CDR3 sequences, with about 46% found just once. The sample is drawn from a study of Graves' ophthalmopathy and Graves' hyperthyroidism. The CDR3 is made up of 13 amino acids. V lost 4 bases to trimming and J lost 6 bases; unmatched junction nucleotides: 3. Germline V gene sequence: CDR1 SGHTA, CDR2 FQGNSA.

The rearrangement uses TRBV7-2 and TRBJ1-5, with 7 nucleotides matching TRBD1. Sequencing was carried out using peripheral blood. This clonotype originated in an adult man with Graves' ophthalmopathy. As DNA, the CDR3 is TGTGCCAGCAGCTCGACAGGGCGTCAGCCCCAGCATTTT. Encoded protein: CASSSTGRQPQHF.